This T cell receptor (beta chain) was retrieved from a study of early T cells in non-severe SARS-CoV-2 infection. CDR1 and CDR2 from the germline V gene are MNHEY and SVGAGI. The V end was cut by 2 bases, the J end by 1 base, with 5 bases between. CDR3 length: 13 residues. TCRdb redid the calling of the 5' RACE reads with MiXCR, one entry per CDR3 protein. The profile shows tens of thousands of distinct CDR3 sequences, 4.7% of them singletons. Sample: whole blood. The V gene is TRBV6-5, the J gene TRBJ1-1, with D hard to call. The clonotype was recovered from an adult who was a healthcare worker with PCR-confirmed SARS-CoV-2 infection or an uninfected control (not recorded which). The CDR3 protein is CASSYEGNTEAFF. CDR3 in DNA: TGTGCCAGCAGTTACGAGGGGAACACTGAAGCTTTCTTT.